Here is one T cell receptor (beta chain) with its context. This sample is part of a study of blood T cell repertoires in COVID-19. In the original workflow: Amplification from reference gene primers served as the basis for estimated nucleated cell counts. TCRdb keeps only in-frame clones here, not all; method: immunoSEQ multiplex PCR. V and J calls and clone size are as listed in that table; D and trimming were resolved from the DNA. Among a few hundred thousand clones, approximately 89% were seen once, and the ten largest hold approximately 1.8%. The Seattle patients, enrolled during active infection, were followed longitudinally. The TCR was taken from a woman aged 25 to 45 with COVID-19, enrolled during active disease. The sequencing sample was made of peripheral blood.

The DNA for the CDR3 is TGTGCCAGTAGTGATACTCGACAGGCGCCTATTCAAGAGACCCAGTACTTC. It codes for CASSDTRQAPIQETQYF. The V call is TRBV19, the J call TRBJ2-5; possible D gene TRBD1, 6 bases. CDR3 length: 17 amino acids. Germline loops: CDR1 LNHDA, CDR2 SQIVND (reference sequence). Trimming took 5 bases from V and 2 from J, leaving 21 bases between them.